These T cell receptor beta chains were read from a single sample in a study of blood T cell repertoires in COVID-19. The assay was immunoSEQ multiplex PCR, and TCRdb's table has in-frame clones only and misses some. The repertoire consists of about 310,000 clones, with around 90% occurring once and the leading ten covering 5% to 5.5%. The specimen sequenced was PBMCs or T cells enriched from blood (not recorded which). The receptor source for this set is a man between 60 and 75 years old who had recovered from COVID-19. The CDR3 runs from the conserved cysteine through the conserved F or W. Fields, in order: clone size, V gene, J gene, D gene, CDR3 DNA, CDR3 protein. The D gene is left open where the match is weak. Some rows have no size entry. The others give once, few or many, or a class for an expanded clone.

>NA|TRBV7-7|TRBJ2-5|TRBD2
TGTGCTAGCGGCCCCATACTAGCGGGAGGGGACGGGACCCAGTACTTC
CASGPILAGGDGTQYF
>NA|TRBV10-3|TRBJ2-3|NA
TGTGCCATCAGTGACACCCCCCCTGATACGGCAGATACGCAGTATTTT
CAISDTPPDTADTQYF
>NA|TRBV2|TRBJ1-4|TRBD1
TGTGCCAGCAGTCCCCGGGGGGGGACAGGGAATGAAAAACTGTTTTTT
CASSPRGGTGNEKLFF
>NA|TRBV5-1|TRBJ2-5|TRBD1
TGCGCCAGCAGCTCACAGGGGGCTCGAGAGACCCAGTACTTC
CASSSQGARETQYF
>NA|TRBV10-1|TRBJ2-3|TRBD2
TGCGCCAGCAGTGAGTCCGGACTAGCAGATACGCAGTATTTT
CASSESGLADTQYF
>NA|TRBV19|TRBJ1-5|TRBD1
TGTGCCAGTAGTACAACAGGGGGGAGCAATCAGCCCCAGCATTTT
CASSTTGGSNQPQHF
>NA|TRBV21-1|TRBJ2-7|NA
TGTGCCAGCAGCAAGGGTGGGGCGCGGTACGAGCAGTACTTC
CASSKGGARYEQYF
>once|TRBV6-5|TRBJ1-6|NA
TGTGCCAGCAGTTTATTGAGGAGCTCCTATAATTCACCCCTCCACTTT
CASSLLRSSYNSPLHF
>few|TRBV15|TRBJ1-3|NA
TGTGCCACCAGCAGGGAAGGCGGGCCAGGGGTATTGGACACCATATATTTT
CATSREGGPGVLDTIYF
>NA|TRBV29-1|TRBJ1-1|NA
TGCAGCTTTTGGCGGATCACTGAAGCTTTCTTT
CSFWRITEAFF
>NA|TRBV7-2|TRBJ2-1|NA
TGTGCCAGCAGCTTAATGGCTGGCAGATTGATTTACAATGAGCAGTTCTTC
CASSLMAGRLIYNEQFF
>NA|TRBV28|TRBJ1-2|NA
TGTGCCAGCAGTTTTAATGCGATTCCCTATGGCTACACCTTC
CASSFNAIPYGYTF
>NA|TRBV7-2|TRBJ1-4|NA
TGTGCCAGCGGAGCATTCGATGGTGCAACTAATGAAAAACTGTTTTTT
CASGAFDGATNEKLFF
>NA|TRBV5-8|TRBJ2-5|NA
TGTGCCAGCAGCTTGTTAGGGGTTTTGGAGACCCAGTACTTC
CASSLLGVLETQYF
>NA|TRBV5-6|TRBJ1-6|TRBD1
TGTGCCAGCAGCTTGGGGCAGGGGGGATATTCACCCCTCCACTTT
CASSLGQGGYSPLHF
>NA|TRBV6-2/TRBV6-3|TRBJ2-7|NA
TGTGCCAGCAGTTACGGTCGGAGCTCCTACGAGCAGTACTTC
CASSYGRSSYEQYF
>few|TRBV9|TRBJ1-3|NA
TGTGCCAGCAGCGTAGCTGTTGGAAACACCATATATTTT
CASSVAVGNTIYF
>once|TRBV6-4|TRBJ2-1|NA
TGTGCCAGCAGTGACTCGTGGACTAATGAGCAGTTCTTC
CASSDSWTNEQFF
>NA|TRBV19|TRBJ1-5|NA
TGTGCCAGTAGATTGGGGGCAGGGAATAGCAATCAGCCCCAGCATTTT
CASRLGAGNSNQPQHF
>NA|TRBV10-3|TRBJ1-3|TRBD1
TGTGCCATCAGTGGGGACAGGGGGCGCCCTGGAAACACCATATATTTT
CAISGDRGRPGNTIYF
>NA|TRBV10-3|TRBJ2-3|TRBD2
TGTGCCATCAGTGAGACCGGACTAGCGGGAGCCGATACGCAGTATTTT
CAISETGLAGADTQYF
>NA|TRBV9|TRBJ1-6|TRBD1
TGTGCCAGCAGCGTAGAAGGACAGGGCTATTCACCCCTCCACTTT
CASSVEGQGYSPLHF
>NA|TRBV28|TRBJ2-1|TRBD2
TGTGCCAGCAGTTTAGTTCTAGCGGGATATTCCACCTACAATGAGCAGTTCTTC
CASSLVLAGYSTYNEQFF
>once|TRBV5-5|TRBJ2-1|TRBD2
TGTGCCAGCAGCTTACTCGGGTCTAGCGGGACCAATGAGCAGTTCTTC
CASSLLGSSGTNEQFF
>NA|TRBV11-1|TRBJ2-1|TRBD2
TGTGCCAGCAGCTTAGGGTTGGGAGGGAGAGGTAGTGAGCAGTTCTTC
CASSLGLGGRGSEQFF
>NA|TRBV7-3|TRBJ2-3|TRBD1
TGTGCCAGCAGCATGGACAGGGAATCAGATACGCAGTATTTT
CASSMDRESDTQYF
>NA|TRBV7-2|TRBJ1-3|TRBD1
TGTGCCAGCAGCCCGCGTCCCGGGACAGGGCACTCTGGAAACACCATATATTTT
CASSPRPGTGHSGNTIYF
>NA|TRBV28|TRBJ1-5|NA
TGTGCCAGCAGTCACAATCAGCCCCAGCATTTT
CASSHNQPQHF
>NA|TRBV6-5|TRBJ2-1|TRBD2
TGTGCCAGCAGTTACGACCTAGCGGGAGTAAATGAGCAGTTCTTC
CASSYDLAGVNEQFF
>NA|TRBV7-3|TRBJ2-7|TRBD2
TGTGCCAGCAGCTCGGGACTAGCGGGCTCCTACGAGCAGTACTTC
CASSSGLAGSYEQYF
>NA|TRBV19|TRBJ1-5|TRBD1
TGTGCCAGTAAATTCGGGGACAGGCCTTTCTCGCCCCAGCATTTT
CASKFGDRPFSPQHF
>NA|TRBV5-1|TRBJ2-2|NA
TGCGCCAGCAGCTTGGAGCGGAACACCGGGGAGCTGTTTTTT
CASSLERNTGELFF
>NA|TRBV29-1|TRBJ2-2|NA
TGCAGCGTAACGACAGGCTTCGGGGAGCTGTTTTTT
CSVTTGFGELFF
>NA|TRBV5-1|TRBJ2-3|TRBD1
TGCGCCAGCAGCCAGACAGGGGGCGGCACAGATACGCAGTATTTT
CASSQTGGGTDTQYF
>NA|TRBV5-1|TRBJ1-5|TRBD1
TGCGCCAGCAGCCCTGGACAGGGTAATCAGCCCCAGCATTTT
CASSPGQGNQPQHF
>few|TRBV7-3|TRBJ1-2|NA
TGTGCCAGCAGCTTAATCAGTGAGGGCAGGAGCTATGGCTACACCTTC
CASSLISEGRSYGYTF
>once|TRBV4-3|TRBJ2-1|TRBD2
TGCGCCAGCAGCCAAGGAATACTAGCGGGGGCTTCGAATGAGCAGTTCTTC
CASSQGILAGASNEQFF
>NA|TRBV5-1|TRBJ2-3|NA
TGCGCCAGCAGCGAGGGACTTCCCACAGATACGCAGTATTTT
CASSEGLPTDTQYF
>once|TRBV9|TRBJ2-7|NA
TGTGCCAGCAGCGTAGTCGGGGAAACCTACGAGCAGTACTTC
CASSVVGETYEQYF
>NA|TRBV7-9|TRBJ2-1|TRBD2
TGTGCCAGCAGCCCCAGACTAGCTTCCTACAATGAGCAGTTCTTC
CASSPRLASYNEQFF
>NA|TRBV7-9|TRBJ2-1|TRBD2
TGTGCCAGCAGCTCACTTAGGGTGATAGCGGGAGACAATGAGCAGTTCTTC
CASSSLRVIAGDNEQFF
>NA|TRBV28|TRBJ2-7|NA
TGTGCCAGCAGTCCCCCTAGGTCAAACTCCTACGAGCAGTACTTC
CASSPPRSNSYEQYF
>few|TRBV2|TRBJ1-2|TRBD1
TGTGCCAGCAGTGCCTTAAGACAGGGGGAGTTTGGCTACACCTTC
CASSALRQGEFGYTF
>NA|TRBV11-2|TRBJ2-3|NA
TGTGCCAGTCTCAGGGGAGATACGCAGTATTTT
CASLRGDTQYF
>NA|TRBV24-1|TRBJ2-2|TRBD1
TGTGCCACCAGTGATTCCACCCCGGGACAGGGGACCAACACCGGGGAGCTGTTTTTT
CATSDSTPGQGTNTGELFF
>NA|TRBV30|TRBJ2-1|TRBD2
TGTGCCTGGGGGGACCGAGTAGCGGGACCGCAGTTCTTC
CAWGDRVAGPQFF
>NA|TRBV24-1|TRBJ2-1|TRBD1
TGTGCCACCAGTGACCGGGACAGGGGGAGCAATGAGCAGTTCTTC
CATSDRDRGSNEQFF
>NA|TRBV9|TRBJ1-1|TRBD1
TGTGCCAGCAGCGCCCGACAGGGGGCGACCACTGAAGCTTTCTTT
CASSARQGATTEAFF
>NA|TRBV7-3|TRBJ2-3|TRBD2
TGTGCCAGCAGCTTAGGGAGGGGAGATACGCAGTATTTT
CASSLGRGDTQYF
>once|TRBV7-2|TRBJ2-2|TRBD2
TGTGCCAGCAGCTTCCTAAGGACTAGCGGGATAACCGGGGAGCTGTTTTTT
CASSFLRTSGITGELFF
>NA|TRBV6-5|TRBJ1-2|NA
TGTGCCAGCAGTTCCTGGGACAAGCCCTCCTATGGCTACACCTTC
CASSSWDKPSYGYTF
>NA|TRBV5-6|TRBJ1-1|NA
TGTGCCAGCAGCTTGCGCGGGGGGCGGGTTGGGACTGAAGCTTTCTTT
CASSLRGGRVGTEAFF
>NA|TRBV24-1|TRBJ2-7|TRBD1
TGTGCCACCAGTGATGGACAGGGTAGCTACGAGCAGTACTTC
CATSDGQGSYEQYF
>NA|TRBV15|TRBJ1-6|NA
TGTGCCACCAGCGCGTTCCGACAGAAGTCTTATAATTCACCCCTCCACTTT
CATSAFRQKSYNSPLHF
>NA|TRBV11-1|TRBJ2-3|NA
TGTGCCAGCAGCCGTTCGGGGGACACAGATACGCAGTATTTT
CASSRSGDTDTQYF
>NA|TRBV11-2|TRBJ2-1|TRBD2
TGTGCCAGCAGCTTAGATGATCCTAGCGGGCCAGTCCTTGCGCAGTTCTTC
CASSLDDPSGPVLAQFF
>NA|TRBV28|TRBJ2-1|TRBD2
TGTGCCAGCAGTTTCGCCGGGAGGGCGGGCAATGAGCAGTTCTTC
CASSFAGRAGNEQFF
>NA|TRBV24-1|TRBJ2-1|NA
TGTGCCACCAGTGAGAACCTTGGTATGGCTTACCAGCAGTTCTTC
CATSENLGMAYQQFF
>NA|TRBV2|TRBJ2-7|NA
TGTGCCAGCAGTGCGACTAGTGCCGAGCAGTACTTC
CASSATSAEQYF